This T cell receptor (beta chain) was captured in a study of cytomegalovirus exposure and HLA in healthy donors. The PCR had 60 Vbeta and 13 Jbeta primers. Sequencing used immunoSEQ multiplex PCR; TCRdb keeps in-frame clones, though not all of them. Of 150,000 to 200,000 clones listed, 77% are singletons. The CDR3 sequence is 16 residues long. V was pared by 5 bases and J by 4 bases, with 17 bases between. In germline, CDR1 is MNHEY, CDR2 SMNVEV (reference sequence). The rearrangement links TRBV27 to TRBJ2-2, with D perhaps matching TRBD2 (6 bases). Sequenced: PBMCs. The receptor was derived from a female donor in good health and CMV-seronegative. The CDR3, as DNA: TGTGCCAGCAGTCAGGGACTCGACCGGCGCACCGGGGAGCTGTTTTTT. It codes for CASSQGLDRRTGELFF.